What follows describes a single T cell receptor beta chain. Amplifying from RNA transcripts, the study obtained TCR beta CDR3 regions. First-round RT-PCR used HTBI primers; second-round multiplex PCR followed. One entry per CDR3 protein results from TCRdb running MiXCR on the multiplex PCR reads. Of 660,000 or so distinct CDR3 sequences listed, about 38% are singletons. This entry is derived from a study of Graves' ophthalmopathy and Graves' hyperthyroidism. V shed 8 bases and J shed 7 bases, with 11 bases lying between them. CDR1 SQVTM and CDR2 ANQGSEA come from the germline V gene. This CDR3 contains 10 residues.

The sequenced sample consisted of peripheral blood. This chain uses TRBV29-1 with TRBJ1-2, with D possibly being TRBD1 (6 bases). The sequence came from an adult man with Graves' ophthalmopathy. In DNA form, the CDR3 reads TGCAGCCCCGTACAGGGTGGCTACACCTTC. Amino acid sequence: CSPVQGGYTF.